Detailed here is one T cell receptor beta chain. Clones were sequenced by immunoSEQ multiplex PCR, and TCRdb holds only the in-frame ones, with some missing. Here the sample spans about 89,000 clones, around 93% being singletons. The data are from a study of blood T cell repertoires in COVID-19. At the level of the study: Acute and convalescent COVID-19 samples came from the United States, Italy and Spain. Sample material is recorded as cDNA or gDNA derived from T cells, B-cell-depleted T cells, or PBMCs.

CDR3 length equals 14 residues. The V and J ends lost 0 bases and 3 bases respectively, with 5 bases between them. Germline lookup yields CDR1 KGHDR and CDR2 SFDVKD. The source material was peripheral blood. The chain employs TRBV24-1 and TRBJ2-1; D ambiguous. The source of this sequence is a human donor with active COVID-19. The donor label of this sample is uncertain. CDR3 amino acids: CATSDLQDYNEQFF. The CDR3 nucleotides read TGTGCCACCAGTGATTTGCAGGACTACAATGAGCAGTTCTTC.